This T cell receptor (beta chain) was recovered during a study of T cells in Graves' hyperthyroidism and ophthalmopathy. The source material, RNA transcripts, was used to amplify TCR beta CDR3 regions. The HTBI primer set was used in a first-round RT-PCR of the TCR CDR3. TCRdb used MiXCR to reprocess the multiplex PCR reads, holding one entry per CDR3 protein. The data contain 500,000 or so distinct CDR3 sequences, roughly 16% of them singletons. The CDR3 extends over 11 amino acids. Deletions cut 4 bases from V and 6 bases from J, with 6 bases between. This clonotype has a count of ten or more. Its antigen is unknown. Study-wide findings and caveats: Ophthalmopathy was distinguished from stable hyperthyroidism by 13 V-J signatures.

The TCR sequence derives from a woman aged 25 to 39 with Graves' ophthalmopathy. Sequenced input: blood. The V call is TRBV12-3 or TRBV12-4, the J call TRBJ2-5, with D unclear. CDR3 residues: CASSSGQTQYF. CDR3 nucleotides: TGTGCCAGCAGTTCCGGACAGACCCAGTACTTC.